Presented here are 28 T cell receptor beta chains from one specimen sequenced in a study of shared T cell receptors in the human thymus (dated by TCRdb to the early 2020s). Library creation used the immunoSEQ multiplex PCR assay. As stored in TCRdb, this immuneACCESS dataset retains in-frame rearrangements with V and J assigned. A fraction of the clones does not appear; measured against another copy, unresolved V genes explain less than half of the discrepancy, and the remainder lacks a known reason. This sample comprises about 380,000 clones, just under 95% of them detected only once. Around 0.018% of the sample is held by the ten biggest clonotypes. Sequencing was done on a sample of thymocytes. The receptors derive from a human donor.

This chain joins TRBV6-6 and TRBJ2-3, with 9 bases identical to TRBD1. The CDR3 is 14 amino acids. CDR1 is MNHNY, CDR2 SVGAGI, per germline (reference sequence). Trimming took 6 bases from V and 2 from J; bases not matched to a gene: 3. This CDR3 is CASRTGGPTDTQYF. The CDR3, as DNA: TGTGCCAGCAGAACAGGGGGCCCCACAGATACGCAGTATTTT.

The chain uses TRBV4-3 and TRBJ1-1, with D hard to call. CDR3 length equals 15 residues. V lost 5 bases to trimming and J lost 4 bases, with 17 bases between them. Germline V CDR1 and CDR2: LGHNA, YSLEER. CDR3 protein: CASSSNTGSCTEAFF. The CDR3 nucleotides read TGCGCCAGCAGCTCAAACACTGGAAGTTGCACTGAAGCTTTCTTT.

J is TRBJ2-1 and V is TRBV14; TRBD2 agrees at 16 bases. Germline loops: CDR1 SGHDN, CDR2 FVKESK. Trimming removed 0 bases from V and 8 bases from J; junction bases left unmatched: 4. CDR3 length: 17 residues. CDR3 amino acids: CASSQDGTSGRGDEQFF. CDR3 DNA sequence: TGTGCCAGCAGCCAAGATGGGACTAGCGGGAGGGGTGATGAGCAGTTCTTC.

The chain couples TRBV5-1 to TRBJ2-7, with a tentative D call TRBD2 (5 bases). The CDR3 has 18 amino acids. Germline-derived CDR1 and CDR2 are SGHRS and YFSETQ. V was trimmed by 2 bases and J by 6 bases, leaving 27 bases between them. The CDR3 sequence is CASSLQPEYDPYGVEQYF. The CDR3, as DNA: TGCGCCAGCAGCTTACAACCGGAATACGATCCCTACGGGGTCGAGCAGTACTTC.

The chain combines TRBV5-1 with TRBJ2-7, with 7 bases fitting TRBD2. The CDR3 has 15 residues. The ends lost 4 bases at V and 6 bases at J; junction bases unmatched: 13. Germline CDR1 reads SGHRS; CDR2 reads YFSETQ. The CDR3 coding sequence is TGCGCCAGCAGCACCAGAGCGGGACCCCCGGGCGAGCAGTACTTC. It specifies CASSTRAGPPGEQYF.

The rearrangement joins TRBV19 to TRBJ2-7, with D unresolved. Trimming removed 0 bases at V and 1 base at J, with 4 bases between. The CDR3 consists of 13 residues. Germline CDR1 is LNHDA and CDR2 is SQIVND (reference sequence). CDR3 loop: CASSIEGSYEQYF. CDR3 DNA: TGTGCCAGTAGTATAGAAGGTTCCTACGAGCAGTACTTC.

This chain uses TRBV28 with TRBJ2-3; 13 positions agree with TRBD2. There are 18 residues in the CDR3. The germline V gene has CDR1 MDHEN and CDR2 SYDVKM. The V and J ends lost 5 bases and 1 base, in that order; junction bases with no gene match: 9. CDR3 region: CASSLGLAGTKGTDTQYF. DNA of the CDR3: TGTGCCAGCAGTCTGGGACTAGCGGGAACGAAAGGCACAGATACGCAGTATTTT.

The chain is built from TRBV6-5 and TRBJ1-1; no firm D call. This CDR3 contains 14 residues. Trimming cost V 2 bases and J 5 bases, with 12 bases left between them. The germline CDR1 and CDR2 sequences are MNHEY and SVGAGI. The CDR3 loop reads CASSYDLRDTEAFF. DNA of the CDR3: TGTGCCAGCAGTTACGATCTCCGGGATACTGAAGCTTTCTTT.

This sequence joins TRBV28 and TRBJ2-3; 11 bases agree with TRBD2. Germline CDR1 is MDHEN and CDR2 is SYDVKM. There are 19 residues in the CDR3. The trim removed 7 bases at V and 7 bases at J, leaving 22 bases unmatched. CDR3 DNA: TGTGCCAGCATACGACAGGGCCTTAGACTAGCGGGGACGGGATATACGCAGTATTTT. Its protein is CASIRQGLRLAGTGYTQYF. Based on the CDR3 plus reference TRBV28 and TRBJ2-3, the full variable domain is DVKVTQSSRYLVKRTGEKVFLECVQDMDHENMFWYRQDPGLGLRLIYFSYDVKMKEKGDIPEGYSVSREKKERFSLILESASTNQTSMYLCASIRQGLRLAGTGYTQYFGPGTRLTVL.

The gene calls are TRBV28 and TRBJ2-7; 12 bases are shared with TRBD2. Unmatched junction bases numbered 5, after V lost 5 bases and J lost 0 bases. Germline V gene sequence: CDR1 MDHEN, CDR2 SYDVKM. This CDR3 has 16 residues. The CDR3 nucleotides are TGTGCCAGCAGTCCCTCGACTAGCGGGAGCTCCTACGAGCAGTACTTC. Its protein product is CASSPSTSGSSYEQYF.

The chain employs TRBV27 and TRBJ2-3; D is tentatively TRBD1 or TRBD2 (6 bases each). The CDR3 totals 17 residues. Trimming took off 6 bases at V and 3 bases at J, with 22 bases between the two ends. Germline CDR1 reads MNHEY; CDR2 reads SMNVEV (reference sequence). The chain's CDR3 is CASSPVNHREVTDTQYF. CDR3 nucleotides: TGTGCCAGCAGCCCCGTCAATCACAGGGAGGTAACAGATACGCAGTATTTT.

This chain joins TRBV27 and TRBJ1-5; 7 bases align to TRBD1. V lost 4 bases to trimming and J lost 6 bases; unmatched junction nucleotides: 9. There are 15 residues in the CDR3. CDR1 and CDR2 (germline): MNHEY, SMNVEV (reference sequence). This CDR3 is CASSSRQGVGQPQHF. In DNA form, the CDR3 reads TGTGCCAGCAGTTCGAGACAGGGTGTGGGTCAGCCCCAGCATTTT.

J is TRBJ2-7 and V is TRBV6-5; maybe TRBD1 (5 bases). CDR1 is MNHEY and CDR2 is SVGAGI in the germline V gene. With 4 bases removed from V and 4 bases from J, the gap between germline ends came to 11 bases. The CDR3 is 13 amino acids. This CDR3 is CASSSRESYEQYF. CDR3 DNA sequence: TGTGCCAGCAGTTCCAGGGAAAGTTACGAGCAGTACTTC.

This sequence joins TRBV5-8 and TRBJ2-5, with TRBD2 matching over 10 bases. With V trimmed by 3 bases and J by 4 bases, 12 bases remained unmatched. The CDR3 has 17 amino acids. Germline loops: CDR1 SGHTS, CDR2 YDEGEE. The DNA of the CDR3 is TGTGCCAGCAGCTGTCGTAGCGGGAGGAAGGTGTTAGAGACCCAGTACTTC. Its protein is CASSCRSGRKVLETQYF.

V usage is TRBV14 and J usage is TRBJ2-1; 7 bases are shared with TRBD2. This CDR3 region has 19 residues. The junction had 20 bases not matched to a gene; V was cut back by 4 bases and J by 5 bases. Germline CDR1 reads SGHDN; CDR2 reads FVKESK. CDR3 sequence: CASSRRGASGPPRDNEQFF. The CDR3 DNA is TGTGCCAGCAGCCGAAGAGGGGCTAGCGGTCCTCCACGGGACAATGAGCAGTTCTTC.

The V gene is TRBV19, the J gene TRBJ2-6, with D possibly being TRBD2 (6 bases). V dropped 4 bases and J dropped 2 bases, with 21 bases sitting between them. The CDR3 totals 19 residues. Germline loops: CDR1 LNHDA, CDR2 SQIVND (reference sequence). The CDR3: CASSTRERGPKPGANVLTF. The CDR3 DNA is TGTGCCAGTAGTACCCGGGAGAGGGGACCCAAACCTGGGGCCAACGTCCTGACTTTC.

V and J are TRBV5-4 and TRBJ2-1, with D possibly TRBD1 on 6 matching bases. V dropped 0 bases and J dropped 2 bases, with 12 bases sitting between them. The CDR3 totals 16 residues. The germline CDR1 and CDR2 sequences are SGHNT and YYREEE (reference sequence). CDR3 region: CASSLGPKGAYNEQFF. CDR3 nucleotides: TGTGCCAGCAGCTTGGGTCCGAAGGGGGCCTACAATGAGCAGTTCTTC.

The chain is built from TRBV27 and TRBJ1-5; TRBD1 is a possible D gene (6 bases). The CDR3 spans 15 residues. Germline V lookup: CDR1 MNHEY, CDR2 SMNVEV (reference sequence). V shed 4 bases and J shed 0 bases, with 10 bases lying between them. CDR3 DNA sequence: TGTGCCAGCAGTTCCGGACAGTCTAGCAATCAGCCCCAGCATTTT. Translation gives CASSSGQSSNQPQHF.

This clone was counted once. This chain joins TRBV28 and TRBJ2-6, with D uncertain. Germline lookup yields CDR1 MDHEN and CDR2 SYDVKM. The CDR3 has 15 residues. Trimming pared 2 bases from V and 0 bases from J, leaving 5 bases between. This CDR3 reads CASSLNVSGANVLTF. The CDR3 DNA is TGTGCCAGCAGTTTAAATGTCTCTGGGGCCAACGTCCTGACTTTC.

This chain joins TRBV6-5 and TRBJ1-5; no definite D call. Germline-derived CDR1 and CDR2 are MNHEY and SVGAGI. V was clipped by 4 bases and J by 0 bases, with 7 bases between them. The CDR3 contains 14 residues. This chain's CDR3 is CASSSRLSNQPQHF. Here the CDR3 DNA reads TGTGCCAGCAGTTCTCGACTTAGCAATCAGCCCCAGCATTTT.

The rearrangement uses TRBV7-3 and TRBJ2-7; 7 nucleotides line up with TRBD2. Germline trimming cut 5 bases from V and 4 bases from J; bases unmatched to any gene: 5. The CDR3 consists of 13 residues. Germline CDR1 SGHTA, CDR2 FQGTGA. The CDR3 region has the DNA TGTGCCAGCAGCGTATGGGAGGGGTACGAGCAGTACTTC. Translating gives CASSVWEGYEQYF.

The chain has TRBV28 and TRBJ2-2; TRBD1 matches 8 bases. V trimming: 5 bases; J trimming: 6 bases; junction bases outside the gene matches: 26. Germline assignment: CDR1 MDHEN and CDR2 SYDVKM. This CDR3 region has 21 residues. This CDR3 is CASSAQQGVIRFFPFPGELFF. CDR3 sequence (DNA): TGTGCCAGCAGTGCCCAACAGGGGGTAATTCGGTTTTTCCCCTTTCCCGGGGAGCTGTTTTTT.

The V gene is TRBV6-1, the J gene TRBJ2-7; D is possibly TRBD2 (5 bases). Germline V lookup: CDR1 MNHNS, CDR2 SASEGT. V dropped 4 bases and J dropped 3 bases, with 16 bases sitting between them. The CDR3 has 15 residues. For the CDR3, the DNA is TGTGCCAGCAGTGCCCCCGGGCGGAGGTTCTACGAGCAGTACTTC. Translating it yields CASSAPGRRFYEQYF.

This clone was picked up a small number of times. The chain uses TRBV7-9 and TRBJ2-1; 8 positions agree with TRBD2. The trim removed 6 bases at V and 9 bases at J, leaving 16 bases unmatched. The CDR3 runs to 16 residues. CDR1 and CDR2 (germline): SEHNR, FQNEAQ (reference sequence). The CDR3 coding sequence is TGTGCCAGCAGGTGTCTGCGGGAGGACGGGTTAGGTGAGCAGTTCTTC. Protein: CASRCLREDGLGEQFF.

V is TRBV28 and J is TRBJ2-4; D call uncertain. V dropped 5 bases and J dropped 0 bases, with 14 bases sitting between them. Germline V gene data show CDR1 as MDHEN and CDR2 as SYDVKM. The CDR3 spans 16 residues. Written as DNA, the CDR3 is TGTGCCAGCAGTGCCGCATTAGATTTAGCCAAAAACATTCAGTACTTC. It codes for CASSAALDLAKNIQYF.

The chain is built from TRBV18 and TRBJ2-3; D is tentatively TRBD1 or TRBD2 (5 bases each). This CDR3 is 15 amino acids long. Trimming pared 3 bases from V and 1 base from J, leaving 11 bases between. The germline gives CDR1 KGHSH, CDR2 LQKENI. CDR3 residues: CASSPRGPGTDTQYF. CDR3 bases: TGTGCCAGCTCACCGAGGGGCCCCGGCACAGATACGCAGTATTTT.

The chain couples TRBV28 to TRBJ2-7; D gene uncertain. V lost 3 bases and J 4 bases, leaving 13 bases between the germline ends. CDR3 length: 14 residues. Germline V CDR1 and CDR2: MDHEN, SYDVKM. CDR3 region: CASSFPEFPYEQYF. The CDR3 nucleotides read TGTGCCAGCAGTTTCCCCGAGTTTCCGTACGAGCAGTACTTC. Combining the CDR3 with reference TRBV28 and TRBJ2-7 gives the whole variable domain DVKVTQSSRYLVKRTGEKVFLECVQDMDHENMFWYRQDPGLGLRLIYFSYDVKMKEKGDIPEGYSVSREKKERFSLILESASTNQTSMYLCASSFPEFPYEQYFGPGTRLTVT.

The chain is built from TRBV28 and TRBJ2-3, with a weak D call TRBD2 (6 bases). Germline V lookup: CDR1 MDHEN, CDR2 SYDVKM. The CDR3 is 15 residues long. Trimming pared 3 bases from V and 6 bases from J, leaving 16 bases between. In DNA form, the CDR3 reads TGTGCCAGCAGTTTCCTCGGCGGGGAAAAGGATACGCAGTATTTT. Protein product: CASSFLGGEKDTQYF. The full variable domain, its missing parts supplied by reference TRBV28 and TRBJ2-3, is DVKVTQSSRYLVKRTGEKVFLECVQDMDHENMFWYRQDPGLGLRLIYFSYDVKMKEKGDIPEGYSVSREKKERFSLILESASTNQTSMYLCASSFLGGEKDTQYFGPGTRLTVL.